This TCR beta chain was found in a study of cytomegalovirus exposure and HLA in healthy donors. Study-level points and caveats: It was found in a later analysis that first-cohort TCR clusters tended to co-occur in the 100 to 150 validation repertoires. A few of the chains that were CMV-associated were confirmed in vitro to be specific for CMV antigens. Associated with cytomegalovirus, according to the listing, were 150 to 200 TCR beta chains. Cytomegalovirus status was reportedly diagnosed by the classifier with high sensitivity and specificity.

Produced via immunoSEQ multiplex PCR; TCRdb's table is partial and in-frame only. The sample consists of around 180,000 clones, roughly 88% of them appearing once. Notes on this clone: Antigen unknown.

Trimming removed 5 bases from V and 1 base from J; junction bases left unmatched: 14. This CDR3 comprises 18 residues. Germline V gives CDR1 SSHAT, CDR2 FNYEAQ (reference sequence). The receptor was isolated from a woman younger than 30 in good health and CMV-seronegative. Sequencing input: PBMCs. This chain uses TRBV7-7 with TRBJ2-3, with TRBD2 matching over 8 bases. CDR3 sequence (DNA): TGTGCCAGCAGCCCTTCCCACACCCCGACTAGCGGCACAGATACGCAGTATTTT. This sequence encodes CASSPSHTPTSGTDTQYF. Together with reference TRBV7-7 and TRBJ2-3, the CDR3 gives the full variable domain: GAGVSQSPRYKVTKRGQDVTLRCDPISSHATLYWYQQALGQGPEFLTYFNYEAQPDKSGLPSDRFSAERPEGSISTLTIQRTEQRDSAMYRCASSPSHTPTSGTDTQYFGPGTRLTVL.